This T cell receptor (beta chain) was sequenced during a study of identical twins. This clonotype has at least ten counts. Its matching antigen is unknown. All of the donors were Caucasians in good health. V was trimmed by 2 bases and J by 3 bases, leaving 28 bases between them. CDR3 length equals 21 residues. CDR1 is MGHRA, CDR2 YSYEKL, per germline. After template switching added a universal primer site, the resulting cDNA carried unique molecular identifiers. TCRdb reprocessed the 5' RACE reads via MiXCR and lists one record per CDR3 protein. There are about 700,000 distinct CDR3 sequences in the sample; approximately 9% occur only once, and roughly 0.9% lies in the top ten. Findings and caveats of the study: Analyses of zero insertions could be partly confounded by invariant MAIT and iNKT cells. Modeled out-of-frame TCR alpha sharing in monozygotic twins fell below observed levels.

This sample also belongs to another study, concerning yellow fever vaccine responses in identical twins.

The chain combines TRBV4-1 with TRBJ2-2; possibly TRBD2 for D (7 bases). This sequence originates from a woman aged 18-29 years in good health. Sequenced material: PBMCs. The chain's CDR3 is CASSQFLDSGGQRRDTGELFF. The CDR3 nucleotides are TGCGCCAGCAGCCAATTTCTCGACTCGGGGGGCCAGAGGCGGGACACCGGGGAGCTGTTTTTT.